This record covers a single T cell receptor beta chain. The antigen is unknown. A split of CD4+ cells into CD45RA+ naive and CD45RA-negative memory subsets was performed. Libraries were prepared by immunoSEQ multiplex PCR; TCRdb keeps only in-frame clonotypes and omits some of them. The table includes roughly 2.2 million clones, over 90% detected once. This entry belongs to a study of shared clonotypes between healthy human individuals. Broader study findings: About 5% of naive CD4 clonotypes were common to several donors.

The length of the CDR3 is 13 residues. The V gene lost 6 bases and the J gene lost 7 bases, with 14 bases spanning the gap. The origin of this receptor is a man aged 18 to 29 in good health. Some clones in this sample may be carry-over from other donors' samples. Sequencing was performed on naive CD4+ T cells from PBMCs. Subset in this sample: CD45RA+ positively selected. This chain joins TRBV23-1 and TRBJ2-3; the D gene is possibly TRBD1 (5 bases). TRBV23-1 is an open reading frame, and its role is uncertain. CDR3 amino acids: CASRGLLAYTQYF. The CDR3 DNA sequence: TGCGCCAGCAGGGGGCTTTTGGCGTATACGCAGTATTTT.